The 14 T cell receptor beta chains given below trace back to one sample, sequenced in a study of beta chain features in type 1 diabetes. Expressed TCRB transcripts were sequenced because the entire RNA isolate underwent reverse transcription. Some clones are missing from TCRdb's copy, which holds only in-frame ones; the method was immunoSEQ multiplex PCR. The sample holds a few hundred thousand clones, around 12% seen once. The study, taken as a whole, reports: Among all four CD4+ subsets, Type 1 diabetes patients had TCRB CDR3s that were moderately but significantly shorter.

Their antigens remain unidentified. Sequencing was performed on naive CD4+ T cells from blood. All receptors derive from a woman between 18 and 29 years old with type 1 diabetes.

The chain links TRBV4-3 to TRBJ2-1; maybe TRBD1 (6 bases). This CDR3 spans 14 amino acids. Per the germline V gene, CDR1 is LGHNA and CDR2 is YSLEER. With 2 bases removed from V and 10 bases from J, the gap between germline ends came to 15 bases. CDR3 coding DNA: TGCGCCAGCAGCCAAAGACAGGCCTTCGGGGAGCAGTTCTTC. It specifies CASSQRQAFGEQFF.

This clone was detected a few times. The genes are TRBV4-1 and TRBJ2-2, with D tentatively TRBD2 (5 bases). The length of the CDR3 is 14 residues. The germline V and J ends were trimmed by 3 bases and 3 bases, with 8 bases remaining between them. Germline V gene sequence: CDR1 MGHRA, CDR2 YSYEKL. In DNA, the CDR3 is TGCGCCAGCAGCCAGGTGGGAGACACCGGGGAGCTGTTTTTT. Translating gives CASSQVGDTGELFF.

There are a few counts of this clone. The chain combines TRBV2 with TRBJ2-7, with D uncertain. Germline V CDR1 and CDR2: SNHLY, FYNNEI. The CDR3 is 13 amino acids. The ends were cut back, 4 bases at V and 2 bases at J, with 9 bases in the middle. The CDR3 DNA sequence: TGTGCCAGCAGTGGTGAGACACCCTACGAGCAGTACTTC. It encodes CASSGETPYEQYF.

This CDR3 is CATTQSGTSYEQYF. Here the CDR3 DNA reads TGTGCCACCACTCAATCCGGGACAAGCTACGAGCAGTACTTC. This chain links TRBV2 with TRBJ2-7; tentatively, D is TRBD1 (6 bases). This CDR3 spans 14 amino acids. V lost 10 bases to trimming and J lost 3 bases, with 19 bases between them. Germline V CDR1 and CDR2: SNHLY, FYNNEI.

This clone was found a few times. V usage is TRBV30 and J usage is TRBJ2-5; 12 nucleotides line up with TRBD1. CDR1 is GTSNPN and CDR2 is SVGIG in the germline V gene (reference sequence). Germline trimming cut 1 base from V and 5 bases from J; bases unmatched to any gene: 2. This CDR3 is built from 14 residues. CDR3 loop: CAWSAGQGAETQYF. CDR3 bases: TGTGCCTGGAGTGCGGGACAGGGGGCCGAGACCCAGTACTTC.

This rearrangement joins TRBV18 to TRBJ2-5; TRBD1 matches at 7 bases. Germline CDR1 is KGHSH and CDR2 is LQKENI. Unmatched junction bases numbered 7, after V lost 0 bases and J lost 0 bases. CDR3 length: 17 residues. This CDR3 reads CASSPPGQPGYQETQYF. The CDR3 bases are TGTGCCAGCTCACCACCGGGACAGCCGGGCTACCAAGAGACCCAGTACTTC.

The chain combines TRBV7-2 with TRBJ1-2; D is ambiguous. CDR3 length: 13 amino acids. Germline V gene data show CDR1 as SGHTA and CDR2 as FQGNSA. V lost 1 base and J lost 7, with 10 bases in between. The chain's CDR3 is CASSLGTVGGYTF. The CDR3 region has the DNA TGTGCCAGCAGCTTAGGTACGGTCGGTGGCTACACCTTC.

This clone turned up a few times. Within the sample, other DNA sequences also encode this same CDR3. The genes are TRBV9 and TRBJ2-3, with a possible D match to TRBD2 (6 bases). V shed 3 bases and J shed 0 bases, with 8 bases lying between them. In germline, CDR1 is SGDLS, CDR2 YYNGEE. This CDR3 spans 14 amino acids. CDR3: CASSAGTSTDTQYF. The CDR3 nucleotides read TGTGCCAGCAGCGCGGGGACTAGCACAGATACGCAGTATTTT.

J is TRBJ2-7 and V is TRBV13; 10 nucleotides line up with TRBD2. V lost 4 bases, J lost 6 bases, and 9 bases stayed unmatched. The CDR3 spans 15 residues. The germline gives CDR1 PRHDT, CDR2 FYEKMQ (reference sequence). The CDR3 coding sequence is TGTGCCAGCAGCTCCCCGGGACTAGCGAGTGGCGAGCAGTACTTC. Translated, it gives CASSSPGLASGEQYF.

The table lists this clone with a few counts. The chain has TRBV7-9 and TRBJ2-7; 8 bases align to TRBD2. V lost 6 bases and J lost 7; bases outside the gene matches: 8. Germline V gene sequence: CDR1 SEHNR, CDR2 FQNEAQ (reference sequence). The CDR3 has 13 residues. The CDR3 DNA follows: TGTGCCAGCAGGACCGGGGGGGCGCGGGAGCAGTACTTC. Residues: CASRTGGAREQYF. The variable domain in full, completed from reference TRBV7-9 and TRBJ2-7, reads DTGVSQNPRHKITKRGQNVTFRCDPISEHNRLYWYRQTLGQGPEFLTYFQNEAQLEKSRLLSDRFSAERPKGSFSTLEIQRTEQGDSAMYLCASRTGGAREQYFGPGTRLTVT.

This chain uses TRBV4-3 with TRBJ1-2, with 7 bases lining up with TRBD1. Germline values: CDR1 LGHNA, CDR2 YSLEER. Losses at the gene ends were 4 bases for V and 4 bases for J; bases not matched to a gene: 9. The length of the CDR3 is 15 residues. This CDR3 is CASSPRQGPGYGYTF. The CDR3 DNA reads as TGCGCCAGCAGCCCGCGACAGGGCCCTGGCTATGGCTACACCTTC.

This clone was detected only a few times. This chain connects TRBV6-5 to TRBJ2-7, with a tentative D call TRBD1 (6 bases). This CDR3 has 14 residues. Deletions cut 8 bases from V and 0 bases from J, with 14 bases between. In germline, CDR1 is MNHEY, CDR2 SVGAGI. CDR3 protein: CASGGQGFSYEQYF. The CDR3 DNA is TGTGCCAGCGGGGGCCAGGGATTCTCCTACGAGCAGTACTTC.

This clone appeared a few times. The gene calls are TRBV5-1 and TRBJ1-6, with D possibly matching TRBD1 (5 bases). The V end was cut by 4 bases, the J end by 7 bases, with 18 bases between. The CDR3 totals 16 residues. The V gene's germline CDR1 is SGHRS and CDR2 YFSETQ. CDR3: CASSPQMVRANSPLHF. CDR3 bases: TGCGCCAGCAGCCCACAGATGGTCAGGGCAAATTCACCCCTCCACTTT.

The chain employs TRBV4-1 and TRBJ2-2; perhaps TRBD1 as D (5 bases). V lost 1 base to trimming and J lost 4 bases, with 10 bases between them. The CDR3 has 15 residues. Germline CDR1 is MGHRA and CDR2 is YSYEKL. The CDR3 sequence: CASSQVGQGTGELFF. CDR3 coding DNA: TGCGCCAGCAGCCAAGTGGGGCAGGGCACCGGGGAGCTGTTTTTT.